This TCR beta chain stems from a study of blood T cell repertoires in COVID-19. Across the study: PBMCs, B-cell-depleted T cells, or T cells provided the cDNA or gDNA that made up the material.

Seattle cases were enrolled at active infection and followed longitudinally. Data came from immunoSEQ multiplex PCR; TCRdb stores just in-frame clones and leaves some out. The sample carries approximately 270,000 clones, roughly 84% recorded once. Germline V gene data show CDR1 as MNHEY and CDR2 as SVGAGI. The CDR3 is made up of 15 amino acids. Trimming at V came to 4 bases and at J to 3 bases, leaving 3 bases not matched to a gene. This clone was found a few times. The TCR comes from a person aged 65-85 years with COVID-19, enrolled during active disease. The chain recombines TRBV6-5 with TRBJ2-1; 10 bases agree with TRBD2. Input material: peripheral blood. This chain's CDR3 is CASSSGTSVYNEQFF. The CDR3 DNA reads as TGTGCCAGCAGTTCCGGGACTAGCGTCTACAATGAGCAGTTCTTC.